This paragraph reports one T cell receptor beta chain. The data were obtained in a study of Ad26.COV2.S vaccination and SARS-CoV-2 variants. Measured with immunoSEQ multiplex PCR; TCRdb has only the in-frame clones, and not every one. Of fewer than 400,000 clones listed, approximately 90% are singletons. Trimming removed 4 bases from V and 0 bases from J, with 11 bases in between. Germline-derived CDR1 and CDR2 are GTSNPN and SVGIG (reference sequence). This CDR3 is 14 amino acids long. Treatment meaning: roughly 18 received Ad26.COV2.S at low or high dose, single or two shots; roughly 5 received placebo; per-sample allocation not given. It was on day 63 after the first vaccine or placebo injection that samples were taken.

Sequenced here: peripheral blood, sampled in a trial of Ad26.COV2.S vaccine versus placebo. The receptor was isolated from a person aged 18-65 years who received the Ad26.COV2.S COVID-19 vaccine or a placebo. The chain carries TRBV30 and TRBJ2-3; D possibly corresponds to TRBD2 (6 bases). The CDR3 protein is CAWTESGSTDTQYF. The CDR3 nucleotides read TGTGCCTGGACCGAAAGCGGGAGCACAGATACGCAGTATTTT.